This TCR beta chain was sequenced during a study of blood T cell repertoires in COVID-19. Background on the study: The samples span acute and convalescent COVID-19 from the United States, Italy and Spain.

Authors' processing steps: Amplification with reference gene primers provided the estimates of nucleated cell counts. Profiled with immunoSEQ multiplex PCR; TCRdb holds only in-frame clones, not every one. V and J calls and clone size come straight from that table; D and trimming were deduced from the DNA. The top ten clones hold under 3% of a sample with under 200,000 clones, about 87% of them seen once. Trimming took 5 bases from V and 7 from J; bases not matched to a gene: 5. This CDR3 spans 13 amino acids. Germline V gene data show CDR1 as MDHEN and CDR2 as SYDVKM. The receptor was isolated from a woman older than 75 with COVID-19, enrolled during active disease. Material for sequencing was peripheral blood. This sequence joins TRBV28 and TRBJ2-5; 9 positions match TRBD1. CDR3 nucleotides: TGTGCCAGCAGTGTCACAGGGGGCGGGACCCAGTACTTC. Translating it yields CASSVTGGGTQYF.